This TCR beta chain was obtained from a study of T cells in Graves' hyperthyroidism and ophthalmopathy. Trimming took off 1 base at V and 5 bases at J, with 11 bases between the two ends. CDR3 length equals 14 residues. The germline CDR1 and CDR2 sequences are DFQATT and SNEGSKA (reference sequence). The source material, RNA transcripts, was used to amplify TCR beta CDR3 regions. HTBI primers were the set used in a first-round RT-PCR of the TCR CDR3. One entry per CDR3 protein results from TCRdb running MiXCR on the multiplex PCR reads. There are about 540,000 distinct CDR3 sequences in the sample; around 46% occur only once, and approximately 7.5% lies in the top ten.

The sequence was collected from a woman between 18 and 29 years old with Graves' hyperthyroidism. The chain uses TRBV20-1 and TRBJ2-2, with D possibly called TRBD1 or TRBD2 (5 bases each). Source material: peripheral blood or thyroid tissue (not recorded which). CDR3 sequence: CSARGPGRTGELFF. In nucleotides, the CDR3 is TGCAGTGCTAGAGGTCCAGGGAGAACCGGGGAGCTGTTTTTT.